Below are 16 T cell receptor beta chains sequenced from a single sample in a study of blood T cells in healthy people across ages. With a J-beta primer mix and a sample-barcoded 5' primer, a second PCR ran about 7 to 12 cycles. TCRdb re-called the 5' RACE reads with MiXCR, one entry per CDR3 protein. Altogether 1.5 million or so distinct CDR3 sequences are present, around 42% being singletons, with the ten largest covering around 8%. The specimen sequenced was blood. These receptor sequences come from a young woman in good health.

This clonotype showed up many times. This chain connects TRBV20-1 to TRBJ2-1, with TRBD1 matching 10 bases. CDR1 and CDR2 from the germline V gene are DFQATT and SNEGSKA (reference sequence). The CDR3 runs 12 residues. The CDR3 sequence is CSTGTGEKGQFF. CDR3 DNA sequence: TGCAGCACCGGGACAGGGGAAAAGGGGCAGTTCTTC.

The chain links TRBV6-1 to TRBJ2-7, with D perhaps being TRBD1 or TRBD2 (5 bases each). The CDR3 has 15 amino acids. The V and J ends lost 4 bases and 0 bases respectively, with 13 bases between them. CDR1 and CDR2 (germline): MNHNS, SASEGT. The CDR3 here is CASSVRDGDSYEQYF. CDR3 DNA: TGTGCCAGCAGTGTTCGGGACGGTGACTCCTACGAGCAGTACTTC.

J is TRBJ2-1 and V is TRBV7-8; D is perhaps TRBD2 (6 bases). The V end lost 0 bases, the J end lost 5 bases, and 17 bases lay between the germline ends. This CDR3 is built from 17 residues. Germline CDR1 is SGHVS and CDR2 is FQNEAQ. The CDR3 spells CASSLASRGLLHNEQFF. CDR3 nucleotides: TGTGCCAGCAGCTTAGCGTCGAGAGGACTACTACACAATGAGCAGTTCTTC.

This sequence joins TRBV3-1 and TRBJ2-1; possible D gene TRBD1, 5 bases. The CDR3 is made up of 14 amino acids. Looked up from germline, CDR1 is LGHDT and CDR2 is YNNKEL (reference sequence). V lost 4 bases, J lost 10 bases, and 17 bases lay in between. For the CDR3, the DNA is TGTGCCAGCAGCCGCAGGACACGGCTTTGGGAGCAGTTCTTC. The encoded protein is CASSRRTRLWEQFF.

The rearrangement joins TRBV7-2 to TRBJ2-5; possibly TRBD2 for D (5 bases). V shed 2 bases and J shed 1 base, with 14 bases lying between them. Germline CDR1 is SGHTA and CDR2 is FQGNSA. This CDR3 comprises 16 residues. The CDR3, as DNA: TGTGCCAGCAGCTTAAGCGGAAGAAGCGGCCAAGAGACCCAGTACTTC. Its translation is CASSLSGRSGQETQYF.

This clonotype was found a few times. The genes are TRBV20-1 and TRBJ2-3; D remains ambiguous. Germline V gives CDR1 DFQATT, CDR2 SNEGSKA (reference sequence). The CDR3 loop spans 14 amino acids. V was clipped by 3 bases and J by 6 bases, with 16 bases between them. The CDR3 region is CSARTPLSLDTQYF. CDR3 in DNA: TGCAGTGCTAGGACTCCGTTGTCTCTGGATACGCAGTATTTT.

The count of this clonotype is one. The V and J genes are TRBV9 and TRBJ2-1; 7 bases align to TRBD2. The CDR3 sequence is 17 residues long. The germline V gene has CDR1 SGDLS and CDR2 YYNGEE. With 5 bases clipped from V and 1 base from J, the junction kept 12 bases outside the gene matches. As DNA, the CDR3 is TGTGCCAGCAGTCATGGGGCTAGCGGTAGATCCTACAATGAGCAGTTCTTC. Residues: CASSHGASGRSYNEQFF.

The rearrangement uses TRBV2 and TRBJ2-3; D not resolved. Germline loops: CDR1 SNHLY, CDR2 FYNNEI. There are 13 residues in the CDR3. Trimming took off 3 bases at V and 4 bases at J, with 8 bases between the two ends. CDR3 residues: CASSDPLPDTQYF. In DNA, the CDR3 is TGTGCCAGCAGTGATCCGTTGCCAGATACGCAGTATTTT.

The genes are TRBV7-9 and TRBJ2-5, with D possibly being TRBD1 (5 bases). V was trimmed by 5 bases and J by 2 bases, leaving 18 bases between them. Per the germline V gene, CDR1 is SEHNR and CDR2 is FQNEAQ (reference sequence). The CDR3 covers 16 residues. For the CDR3, the DNA is TGTGCCAGCAGCCCCCCCCAGGGTCAAGGGCAAGAGACCCAGTACTTC. It encodes CASSPPQGQGQETQYF.

This clonotype was seen only a few times. The chain recombines TRBV20-1 with TRBJ2-1; TRBD2 matches 7 bases. This CDR3 spans 13 amino acids. V shed 2 bases and J 4 bases; nucleotides not matched to a gene: 2. CDR1 DFQATT and CDR2 SNEGSKA come from the germline V gene (reference sequence). CDR3 amino acids: CSARSGGYNEQFF. The CDR3 region has the DNA TGCAGTGCTAGATCCGGGGGGTACAATGAGCAGTTCTTC.

This chain uses TRBV2 with TRBJ2-3; 11 bases are a match to TRBD2. The CDR3 runs to 18 residues. Germline trimming cut 6 bases from V and 2 bases from J; bases unmatched to any gene: 13. Germline values: CDR1 SNHLY, CDR2 FYNNEI. CDR3 residues: CASRITSGGEQYTDTQYF. CDR3 nucleotide sequence: TGTGCCAGCAGAATCACTAGCGGGGGCGAGCAGTACACAGATACGCAGTATTTT.

This clonotype was detected a few times. The J gene is TRBJ2-1, the V gene TRBV6-5, with 8 bases aligning to TRBD2. This CDR3 contains 17 residues. After removal of 0 bases from V and 4 bases from J, the junction contained 8 bases not matched to a gene. Germline CDR1 is MNHEY and CDR2 is SVGAGI. CDR3 sequence (DNA): TGTGCCAGCAGTTACTCGGCTAGCGGGCGTGCGTACAATGAGCAGTTCTTC. This sequence encodes CASSYSASGRAYNEQFF.

This chain links TRBV7-2 with TRBJ2-1, with TRBD1 as a possible D gene (5 bases). This CDR3 region has 14 residues. Looked up from germline, CDR1 is SGHTA and CDR2 is FQGNSA. Trimming pared 3 bases from V and 8 bases from J, leaving 14 bases between. DNA for the CDR3: TGTGCCAGCAGCTTTTCAAGGGGTGGAGATGAGCAGTTCTTC. Residues: CASSFSRGGDEQFF.

In its sample, this clonotype was seen a few times. The chain joins TRBV9 to TRBJ1-2; 7 bases agree with TRBD1. There are 17 residues in the CDR3. V lost 3 bases to trimming and J lost 0 bases; unmatched junction nucleotides: 11. CDR1 SGDLS and CDR2 YYNGEE come from the germline V gene. Written as DNA, the CDR3 is TGTGCCAGCAGCGGAAAAGGGAGGGACAGCGCTAACTATGGCTACACCTTC. Its translation: CASSGKGRDSANYGYTF.

The sample holds many counts of this clonotype. The DNA for the CDR3 is TGTGCCAGCAGTCCTGAGGGACTAGCGGGCTACGAGCAGTACTTC. It specifies CASSPEGLAGYEQYF. The V and J genes are TRBV12-3 or TRBV12-4 and TRBJ2-7, with 12 bases that match TRBD2. V gave up 5 bases and J gave up 3 bases; unmatched junction bases: 5. The CDR3 is made up of 15 amino acids.

This chain connects TRBV2 to TRBJ2-7; D is perhaps TRBD2 (5 bases). Germline CDR1 and CDR2: SNHLY and FYNNEI. V was shortened by 6 bases and J by 7 bases, with 25 bases between the two germline ends. This CDR3 contains 16 residues. The CDR3 loop is CASSSLSRGLSEEQYF. The CDR3 nucleotides read TGTGCCAGCAGCTCATTATCCCGCGGACTCTCCGAAGAGCAGTACTTC.